This section outlines one T cell receptor beta chain sequence together with its context. These data originate in a study of blood T cell repertoires in COVID-19. Background on the study: Whether acute or convalescent, the COVID-19 samples came from the United States, Italy and Spain. The cDNA or gDNA used as material had been derived from T cells, B-cell-depleted T cells, or PBMCs.

CDR3 length equals 17 residues. Losses at the gene ends were 1 base for V and 0 bases for J; bases not matched to a gene: 5. Germline V CDR1 and CDR2: SEHNR, FQNEAQ (reference sequence). In the original processing: Estimation of nucleated cell counts was performed using reference gene primer amplification. This table comes from immunoSEQ multiplex PCR, and its TCRdb copy is limited to in-frame clones, with some not included. That table supplies the V and J calls and clone size; D and trimming were determined from the DNA. The data show 300,000 to 400,000 clones, more than 75% seen once. This sequence joins TRBV7-9 and TRBJ1-4; 7 nucleotides line up with TRBD1. Sequencing was performed on peripheral blood. This sequence originates from a woman in her forties or fifties who had recovered from COVID-19. As DNA, the CDR3 is TGTGCCAGCAGCTTAGACAGGGGAACTCCAACTAATGAAAAACTGTTTTTT. This translates into CASSLDRGTPTNEKLFF.